A single sample is the source of the 10 T cell receptor beta chains below, sequenced in a study of blood T cells in healthy people across ages. Alongside a J-beta primer mix, a sample-barcoded 5' primer served in a second PCR lasting roughly 7 to 12 cycles. TCRdb reprocessed the 5' RACE reads via MiXCR and lists one record per CDR3 protein. The table has around 1.7 million distinct CDR3 sequences, under 30% seen once; the top ten hold 7.7%. Sequenced: blood. Every receptor here comes from a woman in her 30s in good health.

Regarding this clonotype: A read error may explain this, as a much larger clone is one base away. This chain links TRBV4-1 with TRBJ2-3, with 7 nucleotides matching TRBD1. Looked up from germline, CDR1 is MGHRA and CDR2 is YSYEKL. There are 18 residues in the CDR3. This chain's CDR3 is CASNQGAGGRGLSDTQYF. The CDR3 DNA is TGCGCCAGCAACCAAGGCGCGGGCGGCAGGGGGTTATCAGATACGCAGTATTTT.

The table lists this clonotype with many counts. This chain's CDR3 is CASSLETGNSPLHF. The CDR3 DNA reads TGTGCCAGCAGTTTGGAGACTGGAAATTCACCCCTCCACTTT. The chain is built from TRBV27 and TRBJ1-6; D ambiguous. The CDR3 contains 14 residues. CDR1 is MNHEY, CDR2 SMNVEV, per germline (reference sequence). Between the trimmed V and J ends, which lost 3 bases and 7 bases, there was a span of 10 bases.

This clonotype was detected a few times. The chain has TRBV5-1 and TRBJ2-3; 10 bases are a match to TRBD2. V dropped 4 bases and J dropped 1; count of bases not matched to a gene: 6. Germline CDR1 and CDR2: SGHRS and YFSETQ. The CDR3 is 16 amino acids. CDR3 coding DNA: TGCGCCAGCAGCCCCCCCGGGACTAGCGGCACAGATACGCAGTATTTT. Amino acid sequence: CASSPPGTSGTDTQYF.

Here the CDR3 DNA reads TGTGCCAGCAGTTACGAAGCGGGAACTCAAGAGACCCAGTACTTC. Its translation is CASSYEAGTQETQYF. The chain is built from TRBV6-6 and TRBJ2-5; 7 nucleotides agree with TRBD2. Germline V CDR1 and CDR2: MNHNY, SVGAGI (reference sequence). CDR3 length: 15 residues. V was clipped by 2 bases and J by 2 bases; unmatched bases: 5.

This clonotype appeared many times. The chain has TRBV18 and TRBJ2-7; D is undetermined. Germline V lookup: CDR1 KGHSH, CDR2 LQKENI. Trimming removed 3 bases from V and 5 bases from J, with 11 bases in between. There are 13 residues in the CDR3. The CDR3 protein is CASSPGGNDEQYF. As DNA, the CDR3 is TGTGCCAGCTCACCTGGCGGTAACGACGAGCAGTACTTC.

This clonotype was found a few times. V and J are TRBV6-2 or TRBV6-3 and TRBJ2-7, with 7 nucleotides matching TRBD2. Unmatched junction bases numbered 9, after V lost 2 bases and J lost 8 bases. Germline assignment: CDR1 MNHEY and CDR2 SVGEGT. This CDR3 has 14 residues. The CDR3, as DNA: TGTGCCAGCAGTTACGGCGGGACTACTCCCCAGCAGTACTTC. Amino acid sequence: CASSYGGTTPQQYF.

This chain links TRBV6-1 with TRBJ1-4; TRBD1 aligns across 7 bases. Trimming removed 2 bases from V and 2 bases from J; junction bases left unmatched: 5. Germline V gene sequence: CDR1 MNHNS, CDR2 SASEGT. The CDR3 contains 16 residues. The CDR3 spells CASSEWRGRTNEKLFF. DNA of the CDR3: TGTGCCAGCAGTGAATGGAGGGGGCGGACTAATGAAAAACTGTTTTTT.

This clonotype was seen at least ten times. This sequence joins TRBV12-3 or TRBV12-4 and TRBJ2-3; a weak D match, TRBD2 (6 bases). This CDR3 contains 13 residues. Trimming removed 2 bases at V and 8 bases at J, with 11 bases between. Written as DNA, the CDR3 is TGTGCCAGCAGTTTAACCGCGGGACGTACGCAGTATTTT. This gives the protein CASSLTAGRTQYF.

The chain carries TRBV6-5 and TRBJ1-2; no clear D gene. Between the trimmed V and J ends, which lost 5 bases and 7 bases, there was a span of 14 bases. CDR1 is MNHEY, CDR2 SVGAGI, per germline. The CDR3 sequence is 13 residues long. The CDR3 protein is CASSNDPVGGYTF. For the CDR3, the DNA is TGTGCCAGCAGTAACGACCCTGTAGGTGGCTACACCTTC.

This chain uses TRBV6-5 with TRBJ2-2; 10 bases are shared with TRBD1. The CDR3 extends over 15 amino acids. Unmatched junction bases numbered 5, after V lost 4 bases and J lost 6 bases. Germline CDR1 and CDR2: MNHEY and SVGAGI. CDR3 residues: CASSFETGGPGELFF. DNA of the CDR3: TGTGCCAGCAGTTTTGAGACAGGGGGCCCCGGGGAGCTGTTTTTT.